This T cell receptor beta chain was sequenced in a study of shared clonotypes between healthy human individuals. Study information: Three plates were used per donor for CD4 naive, three for CD4 memory, two for CD8 naive and one for CD8 memory.

Each subset's genomic DNA was shared equally among a number of immunoSEQ plates. Sequencing used immunoSEQ multiplex PCR; TCRdb keeps in-frame clones, though not all of them. The sample yields around 2,000,000 clones, around 96% seen once. Study outcomes and limitations: With few donors, the genetic and exposure-history diversity represented was limited. Across a handful of donors, naive CD4 shared 5% to 6%, naive CD8 under 4%, memory CD4 over 2%, memory CD8 0.4% to 0.5%.

Terminally differentiated effector memory CD45RA+ cells were left out of the naive CD8 fraction, which was CD45RO-negative and positively selected for CCR7. On this clone itself: Its antigen is still unknown.

CDR3 size: 14 residues. Germline CDR1 is MDHEN and CDR2 is SYDVKM. Trimming cost V 4 bases and J 3 bases; bases outside gene matches: 4. The sequence came from a young man in good health. Sequencing was performed on naive CD8+ T cells sorted from blood. The chain carries TRBV28 and TRBJ2-5, with 8 bases lining up with TRBD2. CDR3 sequence (DNA): TGTGCCAGCAGTTCGGGGACTAGGGAAGAGACCCAGTACTTC. This translates into CASSSGTREETQYF.